This is a list of T cell receptor beta chains from one sample in a study of blood T cells in healthy people across ages. TCRdb processed the 5' RACE reads anew with MiXCR; each CDR3 protein has one entry. In the table there are roughly 1,100,000 distinct CDR3 sequences, roughly 24% of which are singletons. This sample was also put to use in a study of T cells of mothers and their children.

Sequencing input: blood. The receptors were sampled from a girl aged 2 to 9 in good health. CDR3s include the opening cysteine and the closing phenylalanine or tryptophan. The D gene is left open where the match is weak. The size of a clone is reported for some rows only, either as once, few or many, or as a class for expanded clones.

j_gene	abundance	v_gene	d_gene	CDR3aa	CDR3nt
TRBJ1-4	.	TRBV20-1	TRBD1	CSAVDRGGQRTNEKLVF	TGCAGTGCAGTGGACAGGGGAGGGCAGCGAACTAATGAAAAACTGGTTTTT
TRBJ2-5	few	TRBV9	TRBD2	CASSVSSGSSETQYF	TGTGCCAGCAGCGTTTCTAGCGGGAGTTCTGAGACCCAGTACTTC
TRBJ1-1	.	TRBV11-2	.	CASSLIGWTEAFF	TGTGCCAGCAGCCTAATTGGGTGGACTGAAGCTTTCTTT
TRBJ1-2	few	TRBV6-6	TRBD1	CASGQDPFRGYTF	TGTGCCAGCGGACAGGACCCATTCCGTGGCTACACCTTC
TRBJ1-1	few	TRBV27	.	CASSPRAPGAFF	TGTGCCAGCTCCCCCCGGGCTCCGGGGGCTTTCTTT
TRBJ2-7	.	TRBV20-1	.	CSARRRISYEQYF	TGCAGTGCTAGGCGACGCATCTCCTACGAGCAGTACTTC
TRBJ2-7	.	TRBV28	.	CASGGTWTHEQYF	TGTGCCAGCGGGGGGACTTGGACGCACGAGCAGTACTTC
TRBJ2-3	.	TRBV12-3/TRBV12-4	TRBD2	CASRVRGDVEYF	TGTGCCAGCAGAGTGCGGGGGGATGTGGAGTATTTT
TRBJ2-7	.	TRBV20-1	TRBD2	CSALAGSYEQYF	TGCAGTGCCCTAGCGGGCTCCTACGAGCAGTACTTC
TRBJ1-2	.	TRBV2	.	CASTLTVTYGYTF	TGTGCCAGCACCCTGACAGTTACTTATGGCTACACCTTC
TRBJ2-2	.	TRBV7-9	TRBD1	CASSLAGGAWTGELFF	TGTGCCAGCAGCTTAGCAGGGGGCGCGTGGACCGGGGAGCTGTTTTTT
TRBJ1-4	few	TRBV9	.	CASSRDTGGEEKLFF	TGTGCCAGCAGTCGCGATACAGGAGGAGAAGAAAAACTGTTTTTT
TRBJ1-4	few	TRBV7-9	.	CASSPTSTVTEKLFF	TGTGCCAGCAGCCCAACGTCGACCGTTACGGAAAAACTGTTTTTT
TRBJ2-5	many	TRBV5-1	.	CASSGTTQETQYF	TGCGCCAGCAGCGGGACGACCCAAGAGACCCAGTACTTC
TRBJ1-6	few	TRBV4-1	.	CASSPLGTNSPLHF	TGCGCCAGCAGCCCTCTAGGCACTAATTCACCCCTCCACTTT
TRBJ2-7	.	TRBV20-1	TRBD2	CSARSTSREEQYF	TGCAGTGCTAGATCGACTAGCAGGGAGGAGCAGTACTTC
TRBJ2-7	.	TRBV5-4	.	CASSARQESYYEQYF	TGTGCCAGCAGCGCCAGACAGGAAAGTTACTACGAGCAGTACTTC
TRBJ2-1	.	TRBV12-3/TRBV12-4	.	CASRRTVPNEQFF	TGTGCCAGCAGGCGGACAGTCCCGAATGAGCAGTTCTTC
TRBJ2-5	few	TRBV29-1	TRBD1	CSVRDRYQETQYF	TGCAGCGTACGGGACAGGTACCAAGAGACCCAGTACTTC
TRBJ2-7	few	TRBV2	TRBD1	CASSEGTGRHEQYF	TGTGCCAGCAGTGAAGGGACAGGGCGTCACGAGCAGTACTTC
TRBJ2-1	.	TRBV7-3	.	CASSLSGVSNEQFF	TGTGCCAGCAGCTTATCGGGGGTTAGTAATGAGCAGTTCTTC
TRBJ2-5	few	TRBV12-3/TRBV12-4	TRBD2	CASRERQAGAGETQYF	TGTGCCAGCAGAGAGAGACAAGCGGGAGCGGGTGAGACCCAGTACTTC
TRBJ2-6	.	TRBV25-1	.	CASSGPGVGANVLTF	TGTGCCAGCAGTGGACCAGGGGTCGGGGCCAACGTCCTGACTTTC
TRBJ1-1	.	TRBV7-2	.	CASSLDVGSAFF	TGTGCTAGCAGCTTAGATGTGGGCTCAGCTTTCTTT
TRBJ1-2	.	TRBV4-2	.	CASSQARGGTVYGYTF	TGTGCCAGCAGCCAGGCCCGGGGGGGGACTGTCTATGGCTACACCTTC
TRBJ1-2	few	TRBV20-1	.	CSASVGQIQYGYTF	TGCAGTGCTAGCGTGGGACAAATCCAATATGGCTACACCTTC
TRBJ2-1	.	TRBV5-1	.	CASSLSPGHPEFRDEQFF	TGCGCCAGCAGCCTTTCACCGGGGCACCCCGAGTTCCGCGATGAGCAGTTCTTC
TRBJ2-7	.	TRBV28	.	CASSLSRDSSYEQYF	TGTGCCAGCAGTTTATCGCGGGACAGTTCCTACGAGCAGTACTTC
TRBJ2-5	few	TRBV29-1	TRBD1	CSGGQSQETQYF	TGCAGCGGGGGACAGAGTCAAGAGACCCAGTACTTC
TRBJ2-1	.	TRBV28	.	CASRTDSEQFF	TGTGCCAGCAGGACTGATAGCGAGCAGTTCTTC
TRBJ2-7	.	TRBV15	TRBD1	CATSRHRGEQYF	TGTGCCACCAGCAGGCACAGGGGCGAGCAGTACTTC
TRBJ2-7	.	TRBV10-3	TRBD2	CAIRPSLAGGGYEQYF	TGTGCCATCAGGCCCTCCCTAGCGGGAGGAGGTTACGAGCAGTACTTC
TRBJ2-5	few	TRBV5-5	TRBD1	CASSRDRGSPQETQYF	TGTGCCAGCAGCCGGGACAGGGGATCCCCACAAGAGACCCAGTACTTC
TRBJ1-1	few	TRBV20-1	.	CSAYDIGGNTEAFF	TGCAGTGCTTATGACATCGGGGGAAACACTGAAGCTTTCTTT
TRBJ2-1	.	TRBV5-1	TRBD2	CASSVILAGNPNEQFF	TGCGCCAGCAGCGTCATACTAGCGGGTAACCCCAATGAGCAGTTCTTC
TRBJ2-5	many	TRBV20-1	.	CSARGSEELETQYF	TGCAGTGCTAGGGGTAGCGAAGAGCTTGAGACCCAGTACTTC